This T cell receptor (beta chain) was recorded in a study of ipilimumab plus nivolumab after autologous stem cell transplantation. About the research overall: Patients received a median of about 5 ipilimumab and roughly eight nivolumab doses. The DLBCL group included primary refractory and relapsed cases.

CDR3 length: 15 amino acids. Germline CDR1 and CDR2: SGDLS and YYNGEE. V lost 1 base to trimming and J lost 7 bases; unmatched junction nucleotides: 7. The method was immunoSEQ multiplex PCR; TCRdb's version includes in-frame clones alone and lacks a portion of them. Among approximately 80,000 clones listed, 75% to 85% were seen once. Checkpoint therapy with ipilimumab 1 mg/kg began 14 to 28 days after transplant. Through week 26, nivolumab 3 mg/kg IV was given weeks 1, 4, 7, 10, then biweekly. The chain has TRBV9 and TRBJ2-3, with 9 bases aligning to TRBD2. The input for sequencing was PBMCs, taken in a trial of ipilimumab plus nivolumab as post-transplant consolidation. This TCR came from a male donor with diffuse large B-cell lymphoma. The CDR3 sequence is CASSVHLAGMNTQYF. In nucleotides, the CDR3 is TGTGCCAGCAGCGTACATCTAGCGGGGATGAATACGCAGTATTTT. The full variable domain, its missing parts supplied by reference TRBV9 and TRBJ2-3, is DSGVTQTPKHLITATGQRVTLRCSPRSGDLSVYWYQQSLDQGLQFLIQYYNGEERAKGNILERFSAQQFPDLHSELNLSSLELGDSALYFCASSVHLAGMNTQYFGPGTRLTVL.